These 5 T cell receptor beta chains originate from one sample sequenced in a study of memory CD4+ T cells and cytomegalovirus serostatus. Method: immunoSEQ multiplex PCR; TCRdb's copy keeps in-frame clones and lacks some. Here the sample spans fewer than 50,000 clones, over 60% being singletons. Single viable CD3+CD4+CD8-CD45RO+ cells were sorted as the memory CD4+ T cells. Sequenced sample: memory CD4+ T cells from blood. The receptors were sampled from an adult in good health and CMV-seronegative.

The chain employs TRBV13 and TRBJ2-3, with 7 bases fitting TRBD1. Germline lookup yields CDR1 PRHDT and CDR2 FYEKMQ (reference sequence). V dropped 3 bases and J dropped 2; count of bases not matched to a gene: 5. The CDR3 loop spans 15 amino acids. The CDR3 nucleotides are TGTGCCAGCAGCTTTGGGACAGTATCCACAGATACGCAGTATTTT. Translated, it gives CASSFGTVSTDTQYF.

This chain links TRBV7-2 with TRBJ1-1; 7 bases are shared with TRBD1. The CDR3 contains 15 residues. CDR1 and CDR2 (germline): SGHTA, FQGNSA. The V segment lost 2 bases and the J segment 1 base; nucleotides outside the gene matches: 4. CDR3 loop: CASSLSTGRNTEAFF. Written as DNA, the CDR3 is TGTGCCAGCAGCTTATCGACAGGGAGGAACACTGAAGCTTTCTTT.

V usage is TRBV7-2 and J usage is TRBJ1-2, with D hard to call. Per germline, CDR1 SGHTA and CDR2 FQGNSA. Trimming stripped 1 base from V and 4 bases from J, with 7 bases between. There are 13 residues in the CDR3. Here the CDR3 DNA reads TGTGCCAGCAGCTTAGGGGGAGGCTATGGCTACACCTTC. Translation: CASSLGGGYGYTF.

The chain carries TRBV13 and TRBJ2-1; weak D call: TRBD2 (6 bases). The CDR3 has 15 residues. Germline assignment: CDR1 PRHDT and CDR2 FYEKMQ (reference sequence). Trimming pared 5 bases from V and 9 bases from J, leaving 20 bases between. The chain's CDR3 is CASSLRGVDGGEQFF. In nucleotides, the CDR3 is TGTGCCAGCAGCCTGCGGGGAGTCGACGGGGGTGAGCAGTTCTTC.

The CDR3 DNA sequence: TGTGCCAGCAGCCCAGGACTAGCGGAGAACATTCAGTACTTC. Amino acids: CASSPGLAENIQYF. This rearrangement joins TRBV7-2 to TRBJ2-4; 10 positions agree with TRBD2. Trimming cost V 5 bases and J 7 bases; bases outside gene matches: 5. This CDR3 is 14 amino acids long. Looked up from germline, CDR1 is SGHTA and CDR2 is FQGNSA.